These 18 T cell receptor beta chains originate from one sample sequenced in a study of T cell responses to AZD1222 COVID-19 vaccine. The assay was immunoSEQ multiplex PCR, and TCRdb's table has in-frame clones only and misses some. The sample holds some 120,000 clones, about 94% seen once. Sequenced material: peripheral blood, taken on day 0 of AZD1222 vaccination. Source of these receptors: an adult in good health.

For the CDR3, the DNA is TGTGCCAGCAAGAGACTAGCGGGGCGGGGTAGTGGTACGCAGTATTTT. This gives the protein CASKRLAGRGSGTQYF. V and J are TRBV2 and TRBJ2-3; 11 bases are a match to TRBD2. This CDR3 has 16 residues. The germline gives CDR1 SNHLY, CDR2 FYNNEI. V shed 7 bases, J shed 8 bases, and the junction held 14 bases outside the gene matches.

The genes are TRBV2 and TRBJ1-2; the match to TRBD1 covers 7 bases. The germline V gene encodes CDR1 SNHLY and CDR2 FYNNEI. There are 13 residues in the CDR3. The junction had 1 base not matched to a gene; V was cut back by 4 bases and J by 2 bases. CDR3 bases: TGTGCCAGCAGTGGGGACAGCAACTATGGCTACACCTTC. It translates to CASSGDSNYGYTF.

The rearrangement links TRBV6-5 to TRBJ1-1; D gene uncertain. The CDR3 covers 10 residues. Trimming took 11 bases from V and 1 from J, leaving 5 bases between them. Germline V gene data show CDR1 as MNHEY and CDR2 as SVGAGI. CDR3 in amino acids: CALQNTEAFF. CDR3 DNA: TGTGCCTTGCAGAACACTGAAGCTTTCTTT.

V gene TRBV4-1 combines with J gene TRBJ1-1; D may be TRBD1 (6 bases). The germline gives CDR1 MGHRA, CDR2 YSYEKL. The CDR3 is 15 amino acids. Trimming removed 1 base from V and 2 bases from J, with 11 bases in between. The CDR3 DNA reads as TGCGCCAGCAGCCAAGGGGGGCGGCCTAACACTGAAGCTTTCTTT. It codes for CASSQGGRPNTEAFF.

The V and J genes are TRBV4-3 and TRBJ1-2; a possible D gene is TRBD1 (5 bases). V was clipped by 1 base and J by 3 bases, with 18 bases between them. The CDR3 length is 17 residues. Germline V gene sequence: CDR1 LGHNA, CDR2 YSLEER. This CDR3 is CASSQVRPAGSDYGYTF. CDR3 sequence (DNA): TGCGCCAGCAGCCAAGTCAGGCCGGCAGGGTCGGACTATGGCTACACCTTC.

The gene calls are TRBV5-8 and TRBJ1-4; D call uncertain. The ends were cut back, 1 base at V and 8 bases at J, with 15 bases in the middle. Germline V CDR1 and CDR2: SGHTS, YDEGEE. CDR3 size: 15 residues. In DNA form, the CDR3 reads TGTGCCAGCAGCTTGTCTGTCACCGGAGGCGAAAAACTGTTTTTT. Encoded protein: CASSLSVTGGEKLFF.

The chain joins TRBV2 to TRBJ2-7; tentative D call: TRBD2 (6 bases). Trimming took 11 bases from V and 4 from J, leaving 12 bases between them. There are 11 residues in the CDR3. Looked up from germline, CDR1 is SNHLY and CDR2 is FYNNEI. In DNA form, the CDR3 reads TGTGCCGGACGACGGGAGTACGAGCAGTACTTC. Translating it yields CAGRREYEQYF. Full variable domain (remainder filled in from reference TRBV2 and TRBJ2-7): EPEVTQTPSHQVTQMGQEVILRCVPISNHLYFYWYRQILGQKVEFLVSFYNNEISEKSEIFDDQFSVERPDGSNFTLKIRSTKLEDSAMYFCAGRREYEQYFGPGTRLTVT.

The chain employs TRBV30 and TRBJ2-7; D is perhaps TRBD1 (6 bases). V was cut by 0 bases and J by 5 bases, with 14 bases left in between. The length of the CDR3 is 14 residues. Per the germline V gene, CDR1 is GTSNPN and CDR2 is SVGIG (reference sequence). CDR3 nucleotides: TGTGCCTGGAGTGTTCAAGGGGGTTCCAACGAGCAGTACTTC. Encoded protein: CAWSVQGGSNEQYF.

V gene TRBV24-1 combines with J gene TRBJ1-2; unclear D gene. Germline V lookup: CDR1 KGHDR, CDR2 SFDVKD. The CDR3 has 12 residues. Trimming took 2 bases from V and 3 from J, leaving 3 bases between them. The CDR3 bases are TGTGCCACCAGTGATTCGGACTATGGCTACACCTTC. Protein sequence: CATSDSDYGYTF.

The rearrangement links TRBV6-5 to TRBJ1-2; 7 bases align to TRBD1. The CDR3 runs to 13 residues. Germline loops: CDR1 MNHEY, CDR2 SVGAGI. V lost 6 bases, J lost 7 bases, and 8 bases stayed unmatched. The CDR3 DNA reads TGTGCCAGCAGACTAAAAAACAGGGGTGGCTACACCTTC. Residues: CASRLKNRGGYTF.

The gene calls are TRBV5-1 and TRBJ1-2; maybe TRBD1 (6 bases). Trimming cost V 3 bases and J 8 bases, with 14 bases left between them. The germline V gene has CDR1 SGHRS and CDR2 YFSETQ. CDR3 length: 13 residues. This CDR3 is CASSWTGAEGYTF. CDR3 DNA sequence: TGCGCCAGCAGCTGGACGGGGGCAGAAGGCTACACCTTC.

This chain links TRBV5-4 with TRBJ2-1, with a possible D match to TRBD2 (6 bases). This CDR3 comprises 14 residues. Germline lookup yields CDR1 SGHNT and CDR2 YYREEE (reference sequence). Trimming shortened V by 6 bases and J by 5 bases, and 15 bases separated the two germline ends. The CDR3 loop is CASTPDLADNEQFF. The CDR3 coding sequence is TGTGCCAGCACCCCAGACTTAGCGGACAATGAGCAGTTCTTC. Based on the CDR3 plus reference TRBV5-4 and TRBJ2-1, the full variable domain is ETGVTQSPTHLIKTRGQQVTLRCSSQSGHNTVSWYQQALGQGPQFIFQYYREEENGRGNFPPRFSGLQFPNYSSELNVNALELDDSALYLCASTPDLADNEQFFGPGTRLTVL.

The chain uses TRBV18 and TRBJ2-1, with 7 nucleotides matching TRBD1. The germline CDR1 and CDR2 sequences are KGHSH and LQKENI. This CDR3 comprises 13 residues. Trimming removed 3 bases from V and 6 bases from J; junction bases left unmatched: 2. The CDR3 sequence: CASSPGQFNEQFF. CDR3 nucleotide sequence: TGTGCCAGCTCACCGGGACAGTTCAATGAGCAGTTCTTC.

The chain recombines TRBV6-5 with TRBJ2-3; D perhaps matches TRBD2 (6 bases). This CDR3 spans 15 amino acids. Trimming left V 2 bases short and J 0 bases short, with 9 bases between. Germline V gives CDR1 MNHEY, CDR2 SVGAGI. The CDR3 DNA reads TGTGCCAGCAGTTACGCGGGACTCAGCACAGATACGCAGTATTTT. Translating gives CASSYAGLSTDTQYF.

The chain employs TRBV27 and TRBJ1-5; D ambiguous. This CDR3 contains 13 residues. Germline CDR1 is MNHEY and CDR2 is SMNVEV (reference sequence). V lost 8 bases and J 6 bases, leaving 14 bases between the germline ends. The CDR3 DNA follows: TGTGCCAGCTCGAATAGGGTATCTCAGCCCCAGCATTTT. Its translation: CASSNRVSQPQHF.

The V call is TRBV29-1, the J call TRBJ1-2, with TRBD1 matching 9 bases. Germline trimming cut 5 bases from V and 7 bases from J; bases unmatched to any gene: 8. The CDR3 totals 13 residues. Germline CDR1 SQVTM, CDR2 ANQGSEA. The CDR3 coding sequence is TGCAGCGTTTTGACGCCGACAGGGGGTGGCTACACCTTC. It encodes CSVLTPTGGGYTF.

The genes are TRBV5-1 and TRBJ1-4; D gene unclear. V shed 5 bases and J shed 0 bases, with 8 bases lying between them. Germline CDR1 and CDR2: SGHRS and YFSETQ. CDR3 length: 14 residues. CDR3 region: CASSQGSTNEKLFF. CDR3 coding DNA: TGCGCCAGCAGTCAAGGATCAACTAATGAAAAACTGTTTTTT.

The J gene is TRBJ1-5, the V gene TRBV4-2; a weak D match, TRBD1 (5 bases). The CDR3 contains 16 residues. V lost 0 bases to trimming and J lost 2 bases, with 11 bases between them. CDR1 is LGHNA and CDR2 is YNFKEQ in the germline V gene. The CDR3 DNA is TGTGCCAGCAGCCAAGATTGGGGGACGGGCAATCAGCCCCAGCATTTT. It specifies CASSQDWGTGNQPQHF.